One T cell receptor beta chain is described in this entry. Antigen: not known. The entry originates in a study of tumor-infiltrating lymphocytes in localized non-small cell lung cancer. Study information: Each patient gave resected tumor and non-adjacent uninvolved lung tissue. Broader study findings: Not all patients were TCR sequenced, owing to tissue quantity. TCRbeta sequencing showed higher T cell infiltration in tumors than uninvolved lung. Technical variation could not be separated from intratumor heterogeneity here.

Germline V gives CDR1 SGHNT, CDR2 YYREEE (reference sequence). Trimming took off 0 bases at V and 12 bases at J, with 18 bases between the two ends. The CDR3 extends over 15 amino acids. The data were produced by immunoSEQ multiplex PCR, yet TCRdb's version contains in-frame clones alone and is incomplete. The data contain some 10,000 clones, about 80% of them singletons. The sample consisted of uninvolved lung tissue not adjacent to the tumor. The chain employs TRBV5-4 and TRBJ1-4; D is uncertain. The receptor comes from a human donor with non-small cell lung cancer. The chain's CDR3 is CASSLVGSLQGELFF. The CDR3 nucleotides read TGTGCCAGCAGCTTGGTGGGGTCCCTTCAAGGAGAACTGTTTTTT.